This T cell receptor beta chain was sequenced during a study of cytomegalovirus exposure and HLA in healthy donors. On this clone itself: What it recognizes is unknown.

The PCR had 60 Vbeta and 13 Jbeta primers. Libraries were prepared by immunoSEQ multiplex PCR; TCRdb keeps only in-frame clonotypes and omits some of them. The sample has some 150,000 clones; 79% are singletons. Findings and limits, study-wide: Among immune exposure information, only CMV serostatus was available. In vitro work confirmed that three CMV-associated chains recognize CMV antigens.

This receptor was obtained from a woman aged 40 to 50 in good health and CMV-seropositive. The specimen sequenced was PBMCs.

CDR3 loop: CASSYSSGYGETQYF. The CDR3, as DNA: TGTGCCAGCAGCTATTCCTCAGGGTATGGCGAGACCCAGTACTTC. This chain links TRBV5-4 with TRBJ2-5, with a weak D call TRBD1 (5 bases). Germline-derived CDR1 and CDR2 are SGHNT and YYREEE (reference sequence). The CDR3 is 15 residues long. Trimming cost V 3 bases and J 5 bases, with 17 bases left between them. Using reference TRBV5-4 and TRBJ2-5 for the parts outside the CDR3, the full variable domain is ETGVTQSPTHLIKTRGQQVTLRCSSQSGHNTVSWYQQALGQGPQFIFQYYREEENGRGNFPPRFSGLQFPNYSSELNVNALELDDSALYLCASSYSSGYGETQYFGPGTRLLVL.